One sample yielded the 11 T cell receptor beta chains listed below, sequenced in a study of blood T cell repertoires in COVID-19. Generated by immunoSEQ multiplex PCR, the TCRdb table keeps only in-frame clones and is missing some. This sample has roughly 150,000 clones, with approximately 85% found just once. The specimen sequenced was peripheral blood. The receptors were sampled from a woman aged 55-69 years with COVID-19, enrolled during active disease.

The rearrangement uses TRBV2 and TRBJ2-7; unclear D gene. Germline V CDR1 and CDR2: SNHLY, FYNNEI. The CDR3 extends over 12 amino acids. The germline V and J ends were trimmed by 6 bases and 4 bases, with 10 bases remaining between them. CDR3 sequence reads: CASSATGYEQYF. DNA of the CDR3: TGTGCCAGCAGCGCCACCGGGTACGAGCAGTACTTC.

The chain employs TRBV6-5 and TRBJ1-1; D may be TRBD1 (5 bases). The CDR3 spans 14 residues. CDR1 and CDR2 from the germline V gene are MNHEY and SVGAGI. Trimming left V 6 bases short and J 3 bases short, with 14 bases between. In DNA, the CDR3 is TGTGCCAGCAGAAGATTAGGGGTCGACACTGAAGCTTTCTTT. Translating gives CASRRLGVDTEAFF.

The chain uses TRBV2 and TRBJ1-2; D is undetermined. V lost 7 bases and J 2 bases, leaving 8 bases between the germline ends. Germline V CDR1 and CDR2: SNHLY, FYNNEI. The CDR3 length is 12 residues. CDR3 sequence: CASTSPNYGYTF. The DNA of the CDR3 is TGTGCCAGCACTAGCCCAAACTATGGCTACACCTTC.

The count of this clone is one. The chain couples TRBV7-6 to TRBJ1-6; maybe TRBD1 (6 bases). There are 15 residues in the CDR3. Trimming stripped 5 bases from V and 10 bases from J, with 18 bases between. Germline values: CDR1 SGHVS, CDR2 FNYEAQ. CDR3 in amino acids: CASSVKWGQESPLHF. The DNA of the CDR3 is TGTGCCAGCAGCGTAAAGTGGGGACAAGAATCACCCCTCCACTTT.

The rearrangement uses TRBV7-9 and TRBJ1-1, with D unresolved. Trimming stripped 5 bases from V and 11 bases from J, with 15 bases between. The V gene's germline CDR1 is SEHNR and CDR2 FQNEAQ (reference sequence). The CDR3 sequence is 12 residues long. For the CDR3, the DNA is TGTGCCAGCAGCCAGGATACAGCCCTCGCTTTCTTT. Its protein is CASSQDTALAFF.

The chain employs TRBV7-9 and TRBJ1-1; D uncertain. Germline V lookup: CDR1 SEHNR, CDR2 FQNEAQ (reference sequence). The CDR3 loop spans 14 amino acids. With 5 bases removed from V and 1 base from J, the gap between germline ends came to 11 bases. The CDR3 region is CASSPDGPNTEAFF. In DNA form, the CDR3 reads TGTGCCAGCAGCCCCGATGGGCCGAACACTGAAGCTTTCTTT.

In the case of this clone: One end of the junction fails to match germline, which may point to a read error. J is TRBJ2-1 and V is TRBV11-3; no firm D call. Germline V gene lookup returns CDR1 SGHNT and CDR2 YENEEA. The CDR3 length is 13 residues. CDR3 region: CASSLETRNEQFF. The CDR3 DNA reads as TGTGCCAGCAGCCTAGAGACCAGGAATGAGCAGTTCTTC.

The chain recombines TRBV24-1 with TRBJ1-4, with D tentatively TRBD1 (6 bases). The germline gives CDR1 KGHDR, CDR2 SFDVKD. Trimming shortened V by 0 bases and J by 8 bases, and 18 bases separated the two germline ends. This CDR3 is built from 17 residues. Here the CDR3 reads CATSDLWMTGVWEKLFF. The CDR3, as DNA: TGTGCCACCAGTGATTTGTGGATGACAGGAGTATGGGAAAAACTGTTTTTT.

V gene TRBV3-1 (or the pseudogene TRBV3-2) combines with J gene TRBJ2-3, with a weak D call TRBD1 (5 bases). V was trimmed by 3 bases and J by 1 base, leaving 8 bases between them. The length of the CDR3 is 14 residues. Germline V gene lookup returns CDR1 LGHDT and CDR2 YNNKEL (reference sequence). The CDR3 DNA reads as TGTGCCAGCAGCCAGTTGACAGGCACAGATACGCAGTATTTT. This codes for CASSQLTGTDTQYF.

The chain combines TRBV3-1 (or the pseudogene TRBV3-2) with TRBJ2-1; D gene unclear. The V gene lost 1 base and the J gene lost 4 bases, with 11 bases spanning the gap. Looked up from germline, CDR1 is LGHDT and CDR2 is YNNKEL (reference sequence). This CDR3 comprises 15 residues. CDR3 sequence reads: CASSQGTSAYNEQFF. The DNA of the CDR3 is TGTGCCAGCAGCCAAGGTACCAGCGCATACAATGAGCAGTTCTTC.

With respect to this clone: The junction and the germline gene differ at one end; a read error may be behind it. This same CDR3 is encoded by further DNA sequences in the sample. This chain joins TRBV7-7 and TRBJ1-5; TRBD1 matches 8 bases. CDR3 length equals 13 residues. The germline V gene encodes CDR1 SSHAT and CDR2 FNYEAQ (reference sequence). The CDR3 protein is CASSLDRDQPQHF. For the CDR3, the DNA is TGTGCTAGCAGCTTGGACAGGGATCAGCCCCAGCATTTT.